This entry describes one T cell receptor (beta chain). The antigen remains unidentified. With cryopreserved PBMCs as the source, around 2 micrograms of genomic DNA went to TCR beta libraries. V shed 4 bases and J shed 4 bases, with 16 bases lying between them. The germline V gene has CDR1 MDHEN and CDR2 SYDVKM. The CDR3 consists of 15 residues. The data are from a study of cytotoxic CD8 clonotypes in ibrutinib-treated CLL. Study-wide context: When averaged across all of the samples, the counts came to 255,043 productive templates and about 95,000 productive rearrangements. Study-level results: There were differences in sampling times between sustained-remission and progressing patients.

With sequencing, the targeted depth ranged from 1 in 200,000 to 1 in 1 million T cells. The table came from immunoSEQ multiplex PCR; TCRdb's copy has only in-frame clones and leaves some out. The sample shows about 72,000 clones, about 63% of them seen only once. The material was PBMCs, obtained after 12 months of ibrutinib treatment. The TCR was taken from a human donor with chronic lymphocytic leukemia. The genes are TRBV28 and TRBJ1-2; no clear D gene. CDR3 coding DNA: TGTGCCAGCAGTTCTGCCCCGTTGGGGATCTATGGCTACACCTTC. Protein sequence: CASSSAPLGIYGYTF.